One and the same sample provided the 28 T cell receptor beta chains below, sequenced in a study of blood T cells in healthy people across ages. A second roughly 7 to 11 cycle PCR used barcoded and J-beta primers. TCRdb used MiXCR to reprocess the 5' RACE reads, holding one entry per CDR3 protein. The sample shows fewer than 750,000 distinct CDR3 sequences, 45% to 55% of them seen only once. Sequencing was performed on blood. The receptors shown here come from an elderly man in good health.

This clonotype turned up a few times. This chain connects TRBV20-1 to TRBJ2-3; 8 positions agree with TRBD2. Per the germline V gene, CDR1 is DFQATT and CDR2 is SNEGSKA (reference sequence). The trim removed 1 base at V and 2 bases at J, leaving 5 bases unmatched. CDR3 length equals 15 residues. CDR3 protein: CSARGLASYTDTQYF. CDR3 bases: TGCAGTGCTAGAGGACTAGCGAGTTACACAGATACGCAGTATTTT.

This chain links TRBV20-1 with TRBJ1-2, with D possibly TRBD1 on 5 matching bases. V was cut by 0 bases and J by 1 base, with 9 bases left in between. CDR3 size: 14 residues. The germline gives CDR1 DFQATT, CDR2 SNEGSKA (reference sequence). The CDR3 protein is CSARERDFNYGYTF. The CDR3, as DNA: TGCAGTGCTAGAGAACGGGACTTTAACTATGGCTACACCTTC.

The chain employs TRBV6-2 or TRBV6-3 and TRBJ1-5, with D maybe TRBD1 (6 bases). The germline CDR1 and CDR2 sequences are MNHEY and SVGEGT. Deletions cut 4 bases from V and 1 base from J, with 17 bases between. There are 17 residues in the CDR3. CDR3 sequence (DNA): TGTGCCAGCAGTTTCTCTCAGGGGATTCGGAGCAATCAGCCCCAGCATTTT. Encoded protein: CASSFSQGIRSNQPQHF.

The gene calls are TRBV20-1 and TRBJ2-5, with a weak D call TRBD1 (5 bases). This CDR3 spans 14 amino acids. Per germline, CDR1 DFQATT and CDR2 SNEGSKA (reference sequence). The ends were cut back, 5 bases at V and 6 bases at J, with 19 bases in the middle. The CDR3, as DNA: TGCAGTGCTCCCCACGGCAGGGTGGGAAAGACCCAGTACTTC. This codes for CSAPHGRVGKTQYF.

CDR3 in DNA: TGCAGTGGCCAGGAGTATGGCAATCAGCCCCAGCATTTT. Its translation: CSGQEYGNQPQHF. The chain uses TRBV20-1 and TRBJ1-5; D is uncertain. V was clipped by 7 bases and J by 2 bases, with 12 bases between them. The CDR3 consists of 13 residues. Germline V lookup: CDR1 DFQATT, CDR2 SNEGSKA (reference sequence).

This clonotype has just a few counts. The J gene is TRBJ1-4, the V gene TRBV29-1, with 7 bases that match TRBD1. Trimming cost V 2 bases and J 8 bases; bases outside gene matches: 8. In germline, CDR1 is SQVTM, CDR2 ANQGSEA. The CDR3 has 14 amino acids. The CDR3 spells CSVESGGSGEKLFF. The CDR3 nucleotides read TGCAGCGTTGAATCAGGGGGTTCCGGCGAAAAACTGTTTTTT.

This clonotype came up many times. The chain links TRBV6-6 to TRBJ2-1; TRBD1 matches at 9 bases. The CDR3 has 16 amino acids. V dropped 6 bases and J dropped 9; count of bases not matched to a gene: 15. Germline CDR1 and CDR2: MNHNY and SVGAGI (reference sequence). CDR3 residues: CASSRHRDREGGEQFF. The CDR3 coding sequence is TGTGCCAGCAGCCGACACCGGGACAGGGAGGGGGGTGAGCAGTTCTTC.

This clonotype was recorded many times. CDR3 sequence (DNA): TGTGCCAGCAGTTACTCGGAACAGGGGTGGGAGACCCAGTACTTC. This codes for CASSYSEQGWETQYF. The chain links TRBV6-5 to TRBJ2-5; 7 bases match TRBD1. V lost 0 bases, J lost 5 bases, and 6 bases stayed unmatched. Germline loops: CDR1 MNHEY, CDR2 SVGAGI. There are 15 residues in the CDR3.

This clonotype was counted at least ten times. In nucleotides, the CDR3 is TGTGCCAGCACCAAAGAGGCAGGGGGCTACGAGCAGTACTTC. Protein: CASTKEAGGYEQYF. This rearrangement joins TRBV7-9 to TRBJ2-7; the match to TRBD1 covers 7 bases. The V and J ends lost 7 bases and 3 bases, in that order; junction bases with no gene match: 9. This CDR3 is built from 14 residues. Germline V gene lookup returns CDR1 SEHNR and CDR2 FQNEAQ (reference sequence).

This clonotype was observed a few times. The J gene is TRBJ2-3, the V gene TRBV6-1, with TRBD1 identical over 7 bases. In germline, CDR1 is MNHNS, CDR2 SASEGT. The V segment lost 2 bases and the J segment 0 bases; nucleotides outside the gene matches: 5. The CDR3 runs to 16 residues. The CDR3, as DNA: TGTGCCAGCAGTGAATTGGCAGGGGGTAGCACAGATACGCAGTATTTT. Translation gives CASSELAGGSTDTQYF.

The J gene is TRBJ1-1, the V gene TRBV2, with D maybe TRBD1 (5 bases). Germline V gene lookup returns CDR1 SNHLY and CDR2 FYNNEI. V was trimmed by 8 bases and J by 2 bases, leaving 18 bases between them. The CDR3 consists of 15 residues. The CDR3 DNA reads TGTGCCAGCGCGATGTACTGGGGACCCAACACTGAAGCTTTCTTT. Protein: CASAMYWGPNTEAFF. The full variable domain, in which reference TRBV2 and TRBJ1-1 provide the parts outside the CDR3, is EPEVTQTPSHQVTQMGQEVILRCVPISNHLYFYWYRQILGQKVEFLVSFYNNEISEKSEIFDDQFSVERPDGSNFTLKIRSTKLEDSAMYFCASAMYWGPNTEAFFGQGTRLTVV.

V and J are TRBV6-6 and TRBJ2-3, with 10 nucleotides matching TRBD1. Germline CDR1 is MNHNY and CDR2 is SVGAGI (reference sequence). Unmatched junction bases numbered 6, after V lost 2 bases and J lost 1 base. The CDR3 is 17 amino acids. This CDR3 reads CASSYVPGQGGTDTQYF. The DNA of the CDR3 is TGTGCCAGCAGTTACGTTCCTGGACAGGGGGGCACAGATACGCAGTATTTT.

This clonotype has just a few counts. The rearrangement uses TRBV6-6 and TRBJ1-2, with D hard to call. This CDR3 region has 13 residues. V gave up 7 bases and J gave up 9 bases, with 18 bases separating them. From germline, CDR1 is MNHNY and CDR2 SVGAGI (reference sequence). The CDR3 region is CASTQDGGRRYTF. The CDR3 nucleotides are TGTGCCAGCACCCAAGACGGCGGCCGCCGCTACACCTTC.

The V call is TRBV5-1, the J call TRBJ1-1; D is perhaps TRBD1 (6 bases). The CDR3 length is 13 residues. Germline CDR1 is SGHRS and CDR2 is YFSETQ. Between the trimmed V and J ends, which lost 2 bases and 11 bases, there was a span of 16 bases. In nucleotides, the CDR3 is TGCGCCAGCAGCTTCGGGACAAGGGAGGCGGCTTTCTTT. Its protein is CASSFGTREAAFF.

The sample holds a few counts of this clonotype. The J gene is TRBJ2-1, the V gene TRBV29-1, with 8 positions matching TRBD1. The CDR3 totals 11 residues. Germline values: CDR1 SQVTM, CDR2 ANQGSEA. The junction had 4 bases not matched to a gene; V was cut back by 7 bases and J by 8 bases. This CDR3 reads CSGDRGDEQFF. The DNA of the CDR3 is TGCAGCGGTGACAGGGGTGATGAGCAGTTCTTC.

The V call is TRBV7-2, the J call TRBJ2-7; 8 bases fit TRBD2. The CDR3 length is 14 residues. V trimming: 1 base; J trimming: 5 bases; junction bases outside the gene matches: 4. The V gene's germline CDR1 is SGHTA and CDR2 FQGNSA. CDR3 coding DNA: TGTGCCAGCAGCTTAGAAGCGGGGGCCCACGAGCAGTACTTC. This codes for CASSLEAGAHEQYF.

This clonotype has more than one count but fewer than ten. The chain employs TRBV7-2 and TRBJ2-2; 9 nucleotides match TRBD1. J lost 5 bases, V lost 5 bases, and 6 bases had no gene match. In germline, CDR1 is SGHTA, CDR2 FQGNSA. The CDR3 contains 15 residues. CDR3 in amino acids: CASSPRQGDTGELFF. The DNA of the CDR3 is TGTGCCAGCAGCCCCCGACAGGGGGATACCGGGGAGCTGTTTTTT.

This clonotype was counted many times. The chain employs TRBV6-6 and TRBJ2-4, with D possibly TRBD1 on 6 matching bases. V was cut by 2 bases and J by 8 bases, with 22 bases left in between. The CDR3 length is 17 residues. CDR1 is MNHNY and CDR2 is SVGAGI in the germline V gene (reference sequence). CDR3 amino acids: CASSYAKTGSSRDIQYF. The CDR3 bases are TGTGCCAGCAGTTACGCGAAAACAGGGTCGTCCCGGGACATTCAGTACTTC.

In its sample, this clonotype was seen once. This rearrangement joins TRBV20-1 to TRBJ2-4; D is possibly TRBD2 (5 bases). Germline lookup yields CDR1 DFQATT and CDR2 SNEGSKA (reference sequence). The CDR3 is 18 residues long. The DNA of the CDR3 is TGCAGCGCTGTGGGCAGACCTCGTTTTAGCGCAGCCAAAAACATTCAGTACTTC. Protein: CSAVGRPRFSAAKNIQYF.

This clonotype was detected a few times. For the CDR3, the DNA is TGTGCCAGCAGCCAAGATCCATCCACTAACTATGGCTACACCTTC. Translated: CASSQDPSTNYGYTF. V gene TRBV4-2 combines with J gene TRBJ1-2; D is unclear. This CDR3 comprises 15 residues. Germline-derived CDR1 and CDR2 are LGHNA and YNFKEQ. Trimming removed 0 bases from V and 0 bases from J, with 8 bases in between.

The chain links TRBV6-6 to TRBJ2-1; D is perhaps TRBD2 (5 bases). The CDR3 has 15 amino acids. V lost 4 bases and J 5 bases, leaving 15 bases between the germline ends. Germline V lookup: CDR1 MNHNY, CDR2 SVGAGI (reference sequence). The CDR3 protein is CASSSRGSENNEQFF. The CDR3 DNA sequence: TGTGCCAGCAGTTCCCGGGGTAGCGAAAACAATGAGCAGTTCTTC.

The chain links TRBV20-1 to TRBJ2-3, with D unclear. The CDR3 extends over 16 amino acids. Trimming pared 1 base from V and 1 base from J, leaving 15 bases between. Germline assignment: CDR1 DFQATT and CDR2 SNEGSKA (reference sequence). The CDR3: CSARAPLTAGTDTQYF. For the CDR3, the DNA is TGCAGTGCTAGAGCTCCCCTCACTGCGGGCACAGATACGCAGTATTTT.

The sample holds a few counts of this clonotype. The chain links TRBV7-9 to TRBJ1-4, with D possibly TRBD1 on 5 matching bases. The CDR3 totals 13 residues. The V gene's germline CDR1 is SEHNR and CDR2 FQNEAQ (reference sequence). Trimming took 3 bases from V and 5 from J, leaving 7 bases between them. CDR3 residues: CASSLDTNEKLFF. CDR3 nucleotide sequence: TGTGCCAGCAGCTTGGACACCAATGAAAAACTGTTTTTT.

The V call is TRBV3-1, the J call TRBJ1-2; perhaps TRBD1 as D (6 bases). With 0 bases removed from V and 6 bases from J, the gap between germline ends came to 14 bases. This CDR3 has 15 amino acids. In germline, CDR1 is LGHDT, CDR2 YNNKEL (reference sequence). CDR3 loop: CASSQESTGRNGYTF. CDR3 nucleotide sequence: TGTGCCAGCAGCCAAGAATCTACAGGGAGGAATGGCTACACCTTC.

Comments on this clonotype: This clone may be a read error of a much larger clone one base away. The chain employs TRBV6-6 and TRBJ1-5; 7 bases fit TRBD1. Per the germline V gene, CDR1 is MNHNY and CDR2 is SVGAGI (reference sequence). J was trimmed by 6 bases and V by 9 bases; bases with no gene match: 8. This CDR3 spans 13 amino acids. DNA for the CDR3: TGTGCCAGTACCGGCGACAGGGTTCAGCCCCAGCATTTT. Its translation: CASTGDRVQPQHF.

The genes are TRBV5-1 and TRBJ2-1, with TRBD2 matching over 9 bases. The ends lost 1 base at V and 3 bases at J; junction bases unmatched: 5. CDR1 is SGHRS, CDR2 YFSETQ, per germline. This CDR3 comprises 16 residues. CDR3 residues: CASSLTSGRNYNEQFF. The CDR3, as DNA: TGCGCCAGCAGCTTGACTAGCGGGCGGAACTACAATGAGCAGTTCTTC. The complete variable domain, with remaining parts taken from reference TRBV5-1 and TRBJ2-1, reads KAGVTQTPRYLIKTRGQQVTLSCSPISGHRSVSWYQQTPGQGLQFLFEYFSETQRNKGNFPGRFSGRQFSNSRSEMNVSTLELGDSALYLCASSLTSGRNYNEQFFGPGTRLTVL.

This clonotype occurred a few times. The CDR3 region has the DNA TGTGCCAGCAGCCAACCTTCTGGGGCCAACGTCCTGACTTTC. Protein product: CASSQPSGANVLTF. The chain is built from TRBV3-1 and TRBJ2-6; D call uncertain. Germline CDR1 LGHDT, CDR2 YNNKEL (reference sequence). V gave up 2 bases and J gave up 1 base, with 3 bases separating them. The CDR3 consists of 14 residues.

The CDR3 spells CASSKTGDQPQHF. DNA of the CDR3: TGTGCCAGCAGTAAAACGGGGGATCAGCCCCAGCATTTT. This chain joins TRBV12-3 or TRBV12-4 and TRBJ1-5, with D maybe TRBD1 (5 bases). CDR3 length: 13 residues. V shed 5 bases and J shed 5 bases, with 10 bases lying between them.